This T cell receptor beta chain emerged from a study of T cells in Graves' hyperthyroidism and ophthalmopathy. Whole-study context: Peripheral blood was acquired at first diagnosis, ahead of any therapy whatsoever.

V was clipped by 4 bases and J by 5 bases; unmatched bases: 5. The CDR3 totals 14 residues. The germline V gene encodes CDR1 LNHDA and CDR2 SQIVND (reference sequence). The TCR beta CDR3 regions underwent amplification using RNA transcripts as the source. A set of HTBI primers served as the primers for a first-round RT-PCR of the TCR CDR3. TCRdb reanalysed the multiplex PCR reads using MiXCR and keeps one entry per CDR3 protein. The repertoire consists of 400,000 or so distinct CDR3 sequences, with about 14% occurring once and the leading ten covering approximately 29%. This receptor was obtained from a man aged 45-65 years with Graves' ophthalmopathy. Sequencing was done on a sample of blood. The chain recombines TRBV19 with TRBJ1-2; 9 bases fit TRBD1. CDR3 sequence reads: CASSKDRGRYGYTF. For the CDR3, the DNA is TGTGCCAGTAGTAAAGACAGGGGGAGATATGGCTACACCTTC.